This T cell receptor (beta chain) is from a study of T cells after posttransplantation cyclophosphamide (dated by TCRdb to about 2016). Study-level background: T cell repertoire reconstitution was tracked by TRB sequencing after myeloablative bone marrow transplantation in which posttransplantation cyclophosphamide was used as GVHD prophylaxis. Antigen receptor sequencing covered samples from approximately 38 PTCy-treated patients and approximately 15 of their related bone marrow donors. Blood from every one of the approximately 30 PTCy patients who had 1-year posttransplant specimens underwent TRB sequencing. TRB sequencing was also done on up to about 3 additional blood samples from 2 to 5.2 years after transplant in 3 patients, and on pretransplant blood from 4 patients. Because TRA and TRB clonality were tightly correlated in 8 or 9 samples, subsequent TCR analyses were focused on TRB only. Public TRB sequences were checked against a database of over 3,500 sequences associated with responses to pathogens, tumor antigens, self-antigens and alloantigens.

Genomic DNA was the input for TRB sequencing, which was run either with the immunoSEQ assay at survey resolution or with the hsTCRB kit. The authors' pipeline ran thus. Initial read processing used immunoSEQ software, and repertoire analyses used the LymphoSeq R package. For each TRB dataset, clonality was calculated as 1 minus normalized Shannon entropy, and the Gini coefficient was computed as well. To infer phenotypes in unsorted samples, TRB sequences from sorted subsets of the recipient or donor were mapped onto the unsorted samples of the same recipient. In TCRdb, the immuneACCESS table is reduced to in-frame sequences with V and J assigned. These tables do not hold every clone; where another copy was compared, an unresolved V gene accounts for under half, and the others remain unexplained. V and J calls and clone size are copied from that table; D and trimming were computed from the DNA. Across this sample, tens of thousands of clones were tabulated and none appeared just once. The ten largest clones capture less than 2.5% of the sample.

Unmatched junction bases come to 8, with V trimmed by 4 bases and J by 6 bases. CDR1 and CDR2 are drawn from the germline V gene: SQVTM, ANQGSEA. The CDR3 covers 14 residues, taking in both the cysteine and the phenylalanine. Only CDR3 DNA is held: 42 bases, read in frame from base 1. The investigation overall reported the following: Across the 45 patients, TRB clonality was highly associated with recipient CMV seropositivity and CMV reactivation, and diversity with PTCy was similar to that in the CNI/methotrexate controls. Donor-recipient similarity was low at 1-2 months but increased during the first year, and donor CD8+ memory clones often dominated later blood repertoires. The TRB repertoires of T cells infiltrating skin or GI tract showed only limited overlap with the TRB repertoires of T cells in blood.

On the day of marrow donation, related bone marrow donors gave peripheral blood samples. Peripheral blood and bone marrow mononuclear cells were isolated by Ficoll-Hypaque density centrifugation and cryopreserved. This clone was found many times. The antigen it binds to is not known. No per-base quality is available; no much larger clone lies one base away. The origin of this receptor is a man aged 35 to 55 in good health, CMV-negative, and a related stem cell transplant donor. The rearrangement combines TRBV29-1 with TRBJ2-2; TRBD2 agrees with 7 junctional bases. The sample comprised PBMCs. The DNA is TGCAGCGTTGTCGCCGGACTAGAATCCGGGGAGCTGTTTTTT. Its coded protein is CSVVAGLESGELFF.